This is a list of T cell receptor beta chains from one sample in a study of blood T cell repertoires in COVID-19. The repertoire was sequenced with immunoSEQ multiplex PCR; TCRdb's copy has only in-frame clones and lacks some. The sample includes roughly 220,000 clones, about 87% seen only once; the top ten take around 2.7%. Sequencing used peripheral blood. These receptors were obtained from a man in his sixties with acute or convalescent COVID-19. CDR3s include the opening cysteine and the closing phenylalanine or tryptophan. A D gene is named only where the DNA matches it firmly. Where a row states a size, it is once, few, many or the class of an expanded clone; other rows omit it.

cdr3_nt	cdr3_aa	v_call	j_call	d_call	clone_size
TGCGCCAGCAGCCAAGAGCGGGGGGACAATGAGCAGTTCTTC	CASSQERGDNEQFF	TRBV4-3	TRBJ2-1	TRBD2	NA
TGCAGCGTTCGTTTCCAAGGAGGGTTGGAGTACGAGCAGTACTTC	CSVRFQGGLEYEQYF	TRBV29-1	TRBJ2-7	NA	NA
TGCGCCAGCAGCTTGGTGGATCCGGGGAACACTGAAGCTTTCTTT	CASSLVDPGNTEAFF	TRBV5-1	TRBJ1-1	NA	NA
TGTGCCAGCAGCTTAGAGGACAGAAACTATGGCTACACCTTC	CASSLEDRNYGYTF	TRBV7-2	TRBJ1-2	NA	once
TGTGCCAGCATGGACAGGGCCCCCAGGAGCTCCTACGAGCAGTACTTC	CASMDRAPRSSYEQYF	TRBV6-6	TRBJ2-7	TRBD1	NA
TGTGCCAGCAGCCGAAGTAGCGGGGGGCTGTACAATGAGCAGTTCTTC	CASSRSSGGLYNEQFF	TRBV7-6	TRBJ2-1	TRBD2	NA
TGTGCCAGCAGTTACGGGACAGGGGAAGAGCAGTACTTC	CASSYGTGEEQYF	TRBV6-6	TRBJ2-7	TRBD1	NA
TGTGCCAGCAGCCCCCTCACTAGCGGGGTATACAATGAGCAGTTCTTC	CASSPLTSGVYNEQFF	TRBV7-3	TRBJ2-1	TRBD2	NA
TGTGCCAGCAGTTTCCCGGGGAACACTGAAGCTTTCTTT	CASSFPGNTEAFF	TRBV6-5	TRBJ1-1	NA	NA
TGTGCCATCATGGGACAGGGGATATACAATGAGCAGTTCTTC	CAIMGQGIYNEQFF	TRBV10-3	TRBJ2-1	TRBD1	NA
TGTGCCAGCAGCTTAGCCGCCGGACAGGGCAACAATGAGCAGTTCTTC	CASSLAAGQGNNEQFF	TRBV11-3	TRBJ2-1	TRBD1	NA
TGTGCCTGGAGGACAGGGGAAAACTATGGCTACACCTTC	CAWRTGENYGYTF	TRBV30	TRBJ1-2	TRBD1	NA
TGTGCCAGCAGCGCCGGGACAGGGAGGGCAGATACGCAGTATTTT	CASSAGTGRADTQYF	TRBV11-3	TRBJ2-3	TRBD1	NA
TGTGCCAGCAGCTTGAGCTGGCTAGCGGGTCTCGGGGCAGATACGCAGTATTTT	CASSLSWLAGLGADTQYF	TRBV7-3	TRBJ2-3	TRBD2	NA